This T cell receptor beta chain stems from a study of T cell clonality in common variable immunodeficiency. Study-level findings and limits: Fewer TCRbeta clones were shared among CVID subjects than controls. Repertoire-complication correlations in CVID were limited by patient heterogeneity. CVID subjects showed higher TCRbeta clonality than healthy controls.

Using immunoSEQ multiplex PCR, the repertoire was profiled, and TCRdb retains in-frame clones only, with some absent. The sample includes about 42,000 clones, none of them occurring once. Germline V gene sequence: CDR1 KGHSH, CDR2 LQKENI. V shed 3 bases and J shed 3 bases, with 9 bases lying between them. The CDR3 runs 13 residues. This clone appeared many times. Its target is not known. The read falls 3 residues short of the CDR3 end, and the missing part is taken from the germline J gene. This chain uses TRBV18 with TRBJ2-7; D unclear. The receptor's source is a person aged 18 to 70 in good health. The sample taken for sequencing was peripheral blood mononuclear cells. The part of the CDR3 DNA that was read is TGTGCCAGCTCACCCTCACCCGGCTACGAG. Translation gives CASSPSPGYE. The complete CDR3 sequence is CASSPSPGYEQYF.